This T cell receptor beta chain originates from a study of T cells in Graves' hyperthyroidism and ophthalmopathy. A patient was excluded if there was uncontrolled infection, other autoimmune disease, pregnancy or lactation. Researchers took RNA transcripts and amplified the TCR beta CDR3 regions from them. The primer set for the first-round RT-PCR of the TCR CDR3 was HTBI. Via MiXCR, TCRdb re-called the multiplex PCR reads, giving one row per CDR3 protein. The sample records 360,000 or so distinct CDR3 sequences, around 15% being singletons. The CDR3 has 16 residues. V was clipped by 3 bases and J by 1 base, with 17 bases between them. Germline V gene data show CDR1 as DFQATT and CDR2 as SNEGSKA (reference sequence). This clonotype was found many times.

The sequencing sample was made of blood. The receptor was derived from a woman aged 55-75 years with Graves' ophthalmopathy. The chain joins TRBV20-1 to TRBJ2-3, with D possibly matching TRBD1 (5 bases). The CDR3 sequence: CSARVSGQSRTDTQYF. In DNA, the CDR3 is TGCAGTGCTAGGGTTTCAGGGCAAAGCCGCACAGATACGCAGTATTTT.